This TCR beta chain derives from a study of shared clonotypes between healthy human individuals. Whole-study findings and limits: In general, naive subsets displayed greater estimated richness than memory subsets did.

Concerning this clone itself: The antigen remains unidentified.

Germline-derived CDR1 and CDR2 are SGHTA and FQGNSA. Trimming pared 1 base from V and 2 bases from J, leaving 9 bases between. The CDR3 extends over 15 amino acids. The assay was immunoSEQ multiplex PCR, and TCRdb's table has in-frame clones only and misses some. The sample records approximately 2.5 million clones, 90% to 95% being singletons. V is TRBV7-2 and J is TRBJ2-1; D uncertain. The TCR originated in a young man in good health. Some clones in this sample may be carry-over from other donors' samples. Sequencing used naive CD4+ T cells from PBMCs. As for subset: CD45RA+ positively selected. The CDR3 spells CASSLERLAYNEQFF. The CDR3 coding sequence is TGTGCCAGCAGCTTAGAACGCCTTGCCTACAATGAGCAGTTCTTC.